This TCR beta chain derives from a study of blood T cell repertoires in COVID-19. The CDR3 length is 16 residues. CDR1 and CDR2 from the germline V gene are SGHNT and YYREEE (reference sequence). The J segment lost 0 bases and the V segment lost 3 bases, leaving 6 bases of the junction unmatched. As handled by the study authors: Amplifying reference gene primers gave estimates of nucleated cell counts. Some clones are missing from TCRdb's copy, which holds only in-frame ones; the method was immunoSEQ multiplex PCR. V and J calls and clone size are copied from that table; D and trimming were computed from the DNA. The sample shows around 270,000 clones, around 89% of them seen only once.

The receptor was isolated from a man in his forties with acute or convalescent COVID-19. The sample comprised peripheral blood. The chain joins TRBV5-4 to TRBJ2-3, with TRBD2 identical over 8 bases. CDR3 amino acids: CASSSGGGLSTDTQYF. The CDR3, as DNA: TGTGCCAGCAGCTCGGGCGGGGGGCTGAGCACAGATACGCAGTATTTT.